A selection of T cell receptor beta chains follows, all from one sample in a study of response to subunit inactivated influenza vaccine. One entry per CDR3 protein results from TCRdb running MiXCR on the RT-PCR reads. This sample has about 480,000 distinct CDR3 sequences, with about 25% found just once. The sequencing used CD4+ T cells sorted from PBMCs, collected roughly 5 days after vaccination. Receptors were obtained from a man aged 50-60 years who received an inactivated influenza vaccine. Both conserved end residues are part of each CDR3. D genes are given only for firm matches. Some rows mark clone size as missing; the rest say once, few, many or name a class of expanded clone.

d_gene: TRBD1; v_gene: TRBV6-1; len: 15; abundance: .; j_gene: TRBJ2-6; CDR3aa: CASSRDRSGANVLTF; CDR3nt: TGTGCCAGCAGTCGGGACAGGTCTGGGGCCAACGTCCTGACTTTC
d_gene: TRBD1; v_gene: TRBV7-2; len: 15; abundance: .; j_gene: TRBJ1-4; CDR3aa: CASSLEGTGVEKLFF; CDR3nt: TGTGCCAGCAGCTTAGAAGGGACAGGGGTTGAAAAACTGTTTTTT
d_gene: .; v_gene: TRBV20-1; len: 9; abundance: many; j_gene: TRBJ2-7; CDR3aa: CSPGQGIDF; CDR3nt: TGCAGTCCGGGGCAGGGGATTGACTTC
d_gene: .; v_gene: TRBV7-8; len: 15; abundance: .; j_gene: TRBJ2-4; CDR3aa: CASSFSRGAGNIQYF; CDR3nt: TGTGCCAGCAGCTTCTCCCGGGGGGCCGGGAACATTCAGTACTTC
d_gene: .; v_gene: TRBV4-1; len: 16; abundance: few; j_gene: TRBJ2-2; CDR3aa: CASSRKPGAETGELFF; CDR3nt: TGCGCCAGCAGCCGGAAGCCAGGGGCAGAAACCGGGGAGCTGTTTTTT
d_gene: TRBD1; v_gene: TRBV6-1; len: 15; abundance: few; j_gene: TRBJ2-7; CDR3aa: CASSPPGTGPYEQYF; CDR3nt: TGTGCCAGCAGTCCACCGGGGACAGGGCCTTACGAGCAGTACTTC
d_gene: .; v_gene: TRBV5-1; len: 15; abundance: .; j_gene: TRBJ1-5; CDR3aa: CASRSDPMSNQPQHF; CDR3nt: TGCGCCAGCAGATCGGATCCGATGAGCAATCAGCCCCAGCATTTT
d_gene: TRBD2; v_gene: TRBV7-2; len: 15; abundance: .; j_gene: TRBJ2-7; CDR3aa: CASSLSAGGLNEQYF; CDR3nt: TGTGCCAGCAGCTTATCGGCGGGGGGGTTAAATGAGCAGTACTTC
d_gene: .; v_gene: TRBV5-5; len: 14; abundance: few; j_gene: TRBJ1-6; CDR3aa: CASSPKAGDSPLHF; CDR3nt: TGTGCCAGCAGCCCCAAGGCTGGGGATTCACCCCTCCACTTT
d_gene: .; v_gene: TRBV12-3/TRBV12-4; len: 16; abundance: few; j_gene: TRBJ1-1; CDR3aa: CASSPRFGGSRTEAFF; CDR3nt: TGTGCCAGCAGTCCAAGGTTTGGAGGGTCTAGGACTGAAGCTTTCTTT
d_gene: TRBD2; v_gene: TRBV28; len: 15; abundance: few; j_gene: TRBJ2-7; CDR3aa: CASSPSSGGRYEQYF; CDR3nt: TGTGCCAGCAGTCCTAGCTCGGGGGGTCGCTACGAGCAGTACTTC
d_gene: TRBD1; v_gene: TRBV20-1; len: 13; abundance: .; j_gene: TRBJ2-1; CDR3aa: CSANRDSHNEQFF; CDR3nt: TGCAGTGCTAACCGGGACAGCCACAATGAGCAGTTCTTC
d_gene: TRBD1; v_gene: TRBV28; len: 13; abundance: .; j_gene: TRBJ2-2; CDR3aa: CASKTGATGELFF; CDR3nt: TGTGCCAGCAAAACAGGGGCCACCGGGGAGCTGTTTTTT
d_gene: .; v_gene: TRBV28; len: 16; abundance: .; j_gene: TRBJ2-1; CDR3aa: CASSLPLQWFYNEQFF; CDR3nt: TGTGCCAGCAGTTTACCGTTACAGTGGTTCTACAATGAGCAGTTCTTC
d_gene: TRBD2; v_gene: TRBV12-3/TRBV12-4; len: 14; abundance: few; j_gene: TRBJ2-1; CDR3aa: CASSPSGVDNEQFF; CDR3nt: TGTGCCAGCAGTCCAAGCGGGGTTGACAATGAGCAGTTCTTC
d_gene: .; v_gene: TRBV5-1; len: 13; abundance: many; j_gene: TRBJ2-5; CDR3aa: CASSDKGSGTQYF; CDR3nt: TGCGCCAGCAGCGACAAGGGGTCGGGGACCCAGTACTTC